This T cell receptor (beta chain) was retrieved from a study of cytomegalovirus exposure and HLA in healthy donors. Study-wide points: Presence/absence analyses supposed approximately even sequencing depth among donors. In a later analysis, the majority of CMV-associated beta chains seemingly showed HLA restriction. Segments of the TCR beta V type were, in most cases, productive about 87% or about 30% of the time in an earlier analysis.

PCR involved 60 Vbeta and 13 Jbeta primers. Here immunoSEQ multiplex PCR was the method, and the copy in TCRdb shows in-frame clones only, minus some. The sample contains under 250,000 clones, approximately 81% of which appear only once. Donors were ostensibly healthy at sampling, although undocumented immune exposures were probable. Germline V CDR1 and CDR2: SGHTS, YDEGEE. Trimming cost V 3 bases and J 3 bases, with 15 bases left between them. This CDR3 is built from 15 residues. Points on this clone: Its matching antigen is unknown.

This TCR was sampled from a girl aged 2 to 10 in good health and CMV-seronegative. Sequenced: PBMCs. The V and J genes are TRBV5-8 and TRBJ1-2; a possible D gene is TRBD1 (6 bases). The chain's CDR3 is CASSSPQGRDYGYTF. The CDR3 nucleotides read TGTGCCAGCAGCTCGCCCCAGGGGAGGGACTATGGCTACACCTTC.